Listed below are T cell receptor beta chains from one sample, sequenced in a study of shared clonotypes between healthy human individuals. Here immunoSEQ multiplex PCR was the method, and the copy in TCRdb shows in-frame clones only, minus some. The sample contains about 2.3 million clones, 85% to 95% of which appear only once. Source material: naive CD4+ T cells from PBMCs. All receptors derive from a man in his late teens or twenties in good health. Some clones in this sample may be carry-over from other donors' samples. The CDR3 runs from the conserved cysteine through the conserved F or W. The size of a clone is reported for some rows only, either as once, few or many, or as a class for expanded clones.

TRBV9	NA	TRBJ2-7	CASSVSGTKTYEQYF
TRBV15	NA	TRBJ1-4	CATSRDREKLFF
TRBV29-1	few	TRBJ1-1	CSVGRGGTEAFF
TRBV28	NA	TRBJ2-1	CASTLGGGISYNEQFF
TRBV28	few	TRBJ2-7	CASSLYQGKGQYF
TRBV20-1	NA	TRBJ1-3	CSASGNTIYF
TRBV2	NA	TRBJ2-3	CASSATSGGADTQYF
TRBV18	few	TRBJ2-2	CASSLSIAEPGELFF
TRBV19	NA	TRBJ1-2	CASTLGQVNYGYTF
TRBV6-6	NA	TRBJ2-5	CASSYSRLDQETQYF
TRBV9	NA	TRBJ2-5	CASSVDGQGAREQYF
TRBV30	NA	TRBJ2-7	CAWGYYEQYF
TRBV28	once	TRBJ2-3	CASSLIRTQYF
TRBV29-1	few	TRBJ1-1	CSVGFQLNTEAFF
TRBV5-1	once	TRBJ2-1	CASSFLQGTRDEQFF
TRBV28	NA	TRBJ2-2	CASRLGRINTGELFF
TRBV6-1	NA	TRBJ2-7	CASSATYEQYF
TRBV11-2	NA	TRBJ2-7	CASSLEWDSYGEQYF
TRBV5-1	NA	TRBJ2-7	CASSHRTNSYEQYF
TRBV12-5	NA	TRBJ2-3	CASADVVAKRTDTQYF
TRBV30	NA	TRBJ2-7	CAWSVGHEQYF
TRBV6-6	NA	TRBJ2-3	CASSYFGSTDTQYF
TRBV5-4	NA	TRBJ1-2	CASSRQGLNYGYTF
TRBV7-2	NA	TRBJ1-1	CASSLYQEGEAFF
TRBV27	NA	TRBJ1-5	CASSRTGEVGQPQHF
TRBV2	few	TRBJ1-5	CASSPDGQRNQPQHF
TRBV7-9	NA	TRBJ2-1	CASSSRDKLHNEQFF
TRBV19	NA	TRBJ2-5	CASRATGRETQYF
TRBV5-1	once	TRBJ1-3	CASSLVPISGNTIYF
TRBV4-1	NA	TRBJ2-6	CASSQESRQSSGANVLTF
TRBV28	NA	TRBJ1-4	CASSFFMGATNEKLFF
TRBV7-6	NA	TRBJ2-7	CASSLALARRDQTYEQYF
TRBV28	once	TRBJ1-4	CASNWGRWGEKLFF
TRBV7-3	NA	TRBJ2-1	CASSLRKGTSVFPPDEQFF
TRBV2	NA	TRBJ2-3	CASTTDSGRAYDTQYF
TRBV7-3	NA	TRBJ2-3	CASSRGTSTDTQYF
TRBV5-8	NA	TRBJ2-7	CASSFSRGVPSLNYEQYF
TRBV9	NA	TRBJ2-1	CASSVDSSGGYNEQFF
TRBV18	NA	TRBJ1-2	CASSGQGALGYGYTF
TRBV30	once	TRBJ1-2	CAWNRPQEGYTF
TRBV19	NA	TRBJ1-3	CASSNPGQGLDGNTIYF
TRBV2	NA	TRBJ2-3	CASSGRSSTDTQYF
TRBV19	NA	TRBJ2-1	CASSLARTSYNEQFF
TRBV20-1	NA	TRBJ1-2	CSAQKTVGYTF
TRBV5-1	NA	TRBJ1-4	CASSLLGTGLEKLFF
TRBV18	NA	TRBJ2-7	CASSPTGSEQYF
TRBV28	NA	TRBJ2-7	CASSSTGYYEQYF
TRBV6-5	NA	TRBJ2-5	CASSPWKQGQETQYF
TRBV27	NA	TRBJ2-7	CASSDGNSYEQYF
TRBV5-1	NA	TRBJ2-5	CASSLGGGEETQYF
TRBV23-1	NA	TRBJ1-3	CASTPGQDSGNTIYF
TRBV9	NA	TRBJ2-7	CASSVGAGGLLQYF
TRBV5-4	NA	TRBJ2-5	CASSQLTIETQYF
TRBV7-6	NA	TRBJ2-7	CASSLGPGGTSYEQYF
TRBV15	NA	TRBJ2-3	CATRTGNTDTQYF
TRBV7-2	NA	TRBJ2-5	CASSLDRGDQETQYF
TRBV28	NA	TRBJ2-7	CASSFSGSGRSEQYF
TRBV19	NA	TRBJ2-7	CASSMPGVSYEQYF
TRBV5-8	NA	TRBJ2-7	CASSIGLAISYEQYF